This entry features one T cell receptor (beta chain) sequence. The record originates from a study of blood T cells in healthy people across ages. Alongside a J-beta primer mix, a sample-barcoded 5' primer served in a second PCR lasting roughly 7 to 11 cycles. TCRdb reprocessed the 5' RACE reads with MiXCR, giving one entry per CDR3 protein. In the table there are over a million distinct CDR3 sequences, 35% to 45% of which are singletons. This sequence was found in a woman aged 18-29 years in good health. The source material was blood.

The CDR3 nucleotides read TGTGCCAGCAGTTACGGGACTAGCGGGGGGGCGAATACGCAGTATTTT. Translation gives CASSYGTSGGANTQYF. The chain joins TRBV6-2 or TRBV6-3 to TRBJ2-3, with 16 bases fitting TRBD2. J lost 7 bases, V lost 2 bases, and 3 bases had no gene match. CDR3 length: 16 residues. Germline lookup yields CDR1 MNHEY and CDR2 SVGEGT.